The clone carrying this TCR beta chain was observed a single time. The data were taken from a study of shared clonotypes between healthy human individuals. Using immunoSEQ multiplex PCR, the repertoire was profiled, and TCRdb retains in-frame clones only, with some absent. Of some 980,000 clones in the sample, over 60% were seen once. Material for sequencing was memory CD4+ T cells sorted from blood. Subset reported: CD45RA-negative fraction. The origin of this receptor is a man aged 18 to 30 in good health.

CDR3 DNA sequence: TGTGCCAGCAGCCAAGGCAGCGGGGGCGGGGATGAGCAGTTCTTC. This sequence encodes CASSQGSGGGDEQFF. The genes are TRBV4-2 and TRBJ2-1; TRBD2 matches 8 bases. CDR1 and CDR2 (germline): LGHNA, YNFKEQ. The length of the CDR3 is 15 residues. Losses at the gene ends were 1 base for V and 8 bases for J; bases not matched to a gene: 7.